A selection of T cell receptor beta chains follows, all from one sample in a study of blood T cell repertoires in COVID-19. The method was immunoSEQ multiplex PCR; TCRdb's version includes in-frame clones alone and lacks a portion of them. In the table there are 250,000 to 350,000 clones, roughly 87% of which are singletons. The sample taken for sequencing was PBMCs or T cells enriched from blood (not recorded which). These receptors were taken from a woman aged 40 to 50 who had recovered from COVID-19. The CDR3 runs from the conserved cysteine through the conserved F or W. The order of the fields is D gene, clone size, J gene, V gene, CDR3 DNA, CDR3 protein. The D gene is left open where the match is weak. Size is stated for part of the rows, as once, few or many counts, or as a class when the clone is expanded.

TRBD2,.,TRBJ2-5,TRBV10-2,TGCGCCAGCAGTGAGAGGGAGCGGGAGGGTATCGGGCAAGAGACCCAGTACTTC,CASSEREREGIGQETQYF
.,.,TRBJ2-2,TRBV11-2,TGTGCCAGCAGCCGGTTGTCCGTCGGGGAGCTGTTTTTT,CASSRLSVGELFF
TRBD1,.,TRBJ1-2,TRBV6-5,TGTGCCAGCGGAAATACAGGGGGCCTTGGCTACACCTTC,CASGNTGGLGYTF
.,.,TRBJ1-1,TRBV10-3,TGTGCCATCAGCCAGGGAGGGGACACTGAAGCTTTCTTT,CAISQGGDTEAFF
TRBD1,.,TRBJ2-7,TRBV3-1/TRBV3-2,TGTGCCAGCAGCCAACCCAGGGGGCACTGGGGGAACGAGCAGTACTTC,CASSQPRGHWGNEQYF
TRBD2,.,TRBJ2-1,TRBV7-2,TGTGCCAGCAGCTTAAGGACTAGCGGGATGGGCTACAATGAGCAGTTCTTC,CASSLRTSGMGYNEQFF
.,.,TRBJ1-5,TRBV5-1,TGCGCCAGCAGCTTGGGGACAGATAGCAATCAGCCCCAGCATTTT,CASSLGTDSNQPQHF
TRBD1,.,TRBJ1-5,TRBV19,TGTGCCAGTATCGGACAGGGCCGCAATCAGCCCCAGCATTTT,CASIGQGRNQPQHF
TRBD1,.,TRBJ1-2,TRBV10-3,TGTGCCATCAGCAACAGGGGTTCCTATGGCTACACCTTC,CAISNRGSYGYTF
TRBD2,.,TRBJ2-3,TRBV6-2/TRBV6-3,TGTGCCAGCAGCCCCGGACTAGCGGGAGTGGGTAGTACGCAGTATTTT,CASSPGLAGVGSTQYF
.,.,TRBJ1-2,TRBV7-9,TGTGCCAGCAGCTTATTACAGATCTATGGCTACACCTTC,CASSLLQIYGYTF
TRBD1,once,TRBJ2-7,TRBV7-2,TGTGCCAGCAGCTTAGAACAGGGGGCATATACCGAGCAGTACTTC,CASSLEQGAYTEQYF
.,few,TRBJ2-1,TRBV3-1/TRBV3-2,TGTGCCAGCGGACGGGGAAAAAATGAGCAGTTCTTC,CASGRGKNEQFF
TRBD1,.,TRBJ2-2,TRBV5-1,TGCGCCAGCAGTTCGACAGGGGGCGACATCGGGGAGCTGTTTTTT,CASSSTGGDIGELFF
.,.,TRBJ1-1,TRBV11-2,TGTGCCTCACGGGTCCAGGGCCTCCAGGTTCCTGAAGCTTTCTTT,CASRVQGLQVPEAFF
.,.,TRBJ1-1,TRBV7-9,TGTGCCAGCAGCTTAACGGGACACCTGAGGGCTGAAGCTTTCTTT,CASSLTGHLRAEAFF